The clone carrying this T cell receptor beta chain was counted once. Its cognate antigen is unknown. The V gene end was trimmed by 7 bases and the J gene end by 4 bases; junction bases not matched to a gene: 11. The germline V gene has CDR1 SGHTS and CDR2 YDEGEE. This CDR3 comprises 16 residues. Produced via immunoSEQ multiplex PCR; TCRdb's table is partial and in-frame only. The sample yields some 45,000 clones, approximately 93% seen once. The sample belongs to a study of cytomegalovirus exposure and HLA in healthy donors. Study findings and constraints: According to the study, roughly 160 TCR beta chains were cytomegalovirus-associated. High specificity and sensitivity for cytomegalovirus status were reported for the classifier. Among the CMV-associated chains, a few were confirmed in vitro as specific for CMV antigens. A later analysis found first-cohort TCR clusters tended to co-occur in the 90 to 150 validation repertoires.

The chain combines TRBV5-8 with TRBJ1-5, with 10 bases fitting TRBD1. The clonotype was recovered from a woman younger than 35 in good health and CMV-seropositive. Sequenced sample: PBMCs. The CDR3 nucleotides read TGTGCCAGCGCAAAGGAATTGGGACAGGGGAATCAGCCCCAGCATTTT. Translation gives CASAKELGQGNQPQHF.